A single sample gave rise to the 27 T cell receptor beta chains below, sequenced in a study of blood T cell repertoires in COVID-19. Profiled with immunoSEQ multiplex PCR; TCRdb holds only in-frame clones, not every one. Of fewer than 200,000 clones in the sample, 80% to 90% were seen once. Sequencing was performed on peripheral blood. The receptor set was obtained from a woman aged 45-65 years with acute or convalescent COVID-19.

This clone was detected only once. The rearrangement links TRBV19 to TRBJ1-1, with TRBD1 identical over 9 bases. The CDR3 is 13 amino acids. Germline CDR1 reads LNHDA; CDR2 reads SQIVND (reference sequence). Trimming at V came to 8 bases and at J to 3 bases, leaving 4 bases not matched to a gene. CDR3 region: CASGQGMYTEAFF. For the CDR3, the DNA is TGTGCCAGTGGACAGGGGATGTACACTGAAGCTTTCTTT.

The rearrangement uses TRBV10-3 and TRBJ2-3, with 13 bases fitting TRBD2. This CDR3 comprises 16 residues. Germline assignment: CDR1 ENHRY and CDR2 SYGVKD. V dropped 2 bases and J dropped 2; count of bases not matched to a gene: 1. The CDR3 loop reads CAISEGLAGATDTQYF. The CDR3 DNA is TGTGCCATCAGTGAGGGACTAGCGGGGGCCACAGATACGCAGTATTTT.

This clone has only a few counts. The chain is built from TRBV7-2 and TRBJ1-1; possible D gene TRBD1, 6 bases. V gave up 6 bases and J gave up 5 bases, with 10 bases separating them. This CDR3 comprises 12 residues. Germline CDR1 SGHTA, CDR2 FQGNSA. The CDR3 DNA reads as TGTGCCAGCAGACATAGGGGGACTGAAGCTTTCTTT. Protein product: CASRHRGTEAFF.

This chain connects TRBV10-2 to TRBJ2-3, with TRBD1 matching 9 bases. There are 14 residues in the CDR3. From germline, CDR1 is WSHSY and CDR2 SAAADI. With 7 bases clipped from V and 8 bases from J, the junction kept 10 bases outside the gene matches. CDR3 protein: CASNDMDRGGTQYF. The CDR3 DNA sequence: TGCGCCAGCAACGACATGGACAGGGGAGGTACGCAGTATTTT.

V usage is TRBV11-2 and J usage is TRBJ1-2; 10 nucleotides match TRBD1. Germline CDR1 reads SGHAT; CDR2 reads FQNNGV. The CDR3 has 16 amino acids. V lost 2 bases and J lost 2; bases outside the gene matches: 5. Written as DNA, the CDR3 is TGTGCCAGCAGCTTAAGGGGGGGACAGGGGAACTATGGCTACACCTTC. Amino acid sequence: CASSLRGGQGNYGYTF. The full variable domain, its missing parts supplied by reference TRBV11-2 and TRBJ1-2, is EAGVAQSPRYKIIEKRQSVAFWCNPISGHATLYWYQQILGQGPKLLIQFQNNGVVDDSQLPKDRFSAERLKGVDSTLKIQPAKLEDSAVYLCASSLRGGQGNYGYTFGSGTRLTVV.

Comments on this clone: Other DNA sequences in this specimen translate into the identical CDR3. V is TRBV6-2 or TRBV6-3 and J is TRBJ2-3; no clear D. Germline assignment: CDR1 MNHEY and CDR2 SVGEGT. Trimming took off 6 bases at V and 4 bases at J, with 8 bases between the two ends. The CDR3 totals 12 residues. CDR3: CASSPRADTQYF. Here the CDR3 DNA reads TGTGCCAGCAGCCCTCGGGCAGATACGCAGTATTTT.

The chain uses TRBV18 and TRBJ2-2, with 8 bases lining up with TRBD2. The CDR3 extends over 16 amino acids. J gave up 6 bases and V 3 bases, and 9 bases lay outside the gene matches. Germline V gene lookup returns CDR1 KGHSH and CDR2 LQKENI. The CDR3: CASSPASGLDAGELFF. The CDR3 nucleotides are TGTGCCAGCTCACCGGCTAGCGGGTTGGATGCCGGGGAGCTGTTTTTT.

The J gene is TRBJ1-1, the V gene TRBV12-5, with a possible D match to TRBD1 (5 bases). The V gene's germline CDR1 is LGHNT and CDR2 FRNRAP. This CDR3 has 16 amino acids. Trimming stripped 6 bases from V and 3 bases from J, with 20 bases between. This CDR3 reads CASGPGGGGVDTEAFF. The CDR3 bases are TGTGCTAGTGGCCCGGGTGGGGGAGGGGTAGACACTGAAGCTTTCTTT.

This clone was detected a few times. One junction end does not reproduce the germline sequence, and a read error may be involved. CDR3 region: CASSLDRDRGSEQYF. The CDR3 DNA is TGTGCCAGCAGCCTAGACCGGGACAGGGGTAGCGAGCAGTACTTC. The rearrangement uses TRBV11-2 and TRBJ2-7; 10 bases fit TRBD1. The germline V gene has CDR1 SGHAT and CDR2 FQNNGV. The CDR3 runs 15 residues.

The rearrangement joins TRBV7-9 to TRBJ1-1; TRBD1 matches at 7 bases. The germline gives CDR1 SEHNR, CDR2 FQNEAQ (reference sequence). The length of the CDR3 is 18 residues. The V gene end was trimmed by 8 bases and the J gene end by 2 bases; junction bases not matched to a gene: 20. CDR3 coding DNA: TGTGCCAGCGCTTCCGGGGTATATATCGGACAGGCAAACACTGAAGCTTTCTTT. Its translation: CASASGVYIGQANTEAFF.

This chain uses TRBV11-3 with TRBJ1-2; the D gene is possibly TRBD1 (6 bases). The CDR3 is 15 residues long. The V end was cut by 5 bases, the J end by 2 bases, with 15 bases between. Germline CDR1 is SGHNT and CDR2 is YENEEA. The CDR3 protein is CASSPSYGQNYGYTF. For the CDR3, the DNA is TGTGCCAGCAGCCCTTCCTATGGACAGAACTATGGCTACACCTTC. The full variable domain, completed using reference TRBV11-3 and TRBJ1-2, is EAGVVQSPRYKIIEKKQPVAFWCNPISGHNTLYWYLQNLGQGPELLIRYENEEAVDDSQLPKDRFSAERLKGVDSTLKIQPAELGDSAVYLCASSPSYGQNYGYTFGSGTRLTVV.

The chain combines TRBV10-2 with TRBJ2-7; 8 bases are shared with TRBD2. Germline V gene data show CDR1 as WSHSY and CDR2 as SAAADI. The CDR3 covers 15 residues. V trimming: 8 bases; J trimming: 6 bases; junction bases outside the gene matches: 15. The CDR3: CASREPGLVDGEQYF. DNA for the CDR3: TGCGCCAGCCGCGAACCGGGACTAGTGGACGGCGAGCAGTACTTC.

The V gene is TRBV9, the J gene TRBJ1-1; D uncertain. The length of the CDR3 is 16 residues. The germline V gene has CDR1 SGDLS and CDR2 YYNGEE. The V end was cut by 0 bases, the J end by 1 base, with 13 bases between. CDR3 in DNA: TGTGCCAGCAGCGTAGACGACACTTTTGGGAACACTGAAGCTTTCTTT. This gives the protein CASSVDDTFGNTEAFF.

The chain has TRBV18 and TRBJ1-1, with D perhaps TRBD1 (6 bases). From germline, CDR1 is KGHSH and CDR2 LQKENI. This CDR3 is 14 amino acids long. Trimming stripped 6 bases from V and 3 bases from J, with 14 bases between. The CDR3 region is CASSEWEGDTEAFF. The CDR3 DNA reads TGTGCCAGCTCCGAATGGGAGGGGGACACTGAAGCTTTCTTT.

This clone was picked up a small number of times. This chain joins TRBV11-2 and TRBJ1-5; 8 bases are shared with TRBD1. This CDR3 is 14 amino acids long. Germline V lookup: CDR1 SGHAT, CDR2 FQNNGV. The V segment lost 3 bases and the J segment 6 bases; nucleotides outside the gene matches: 4. This CDR3 is CASSFGTGGQPQHF. CDR3 coding DNA: TGTGCCAGCAGCTTCGGAACAGGGGGTCAGCCCCAGCATTTT.

The gene calls are TRBV6-4 and TRBJ1-6; 7 bases map to TRBD1. The germline CDR1 and CDR2 sequences are MRHNA and SNTAGT. The CDR3 totals 17 residues. Trimming cost V 8 bases and J 0 bases; bases outside gene matches: 10. The DNA of the CDR3 is TGTGCCAGCCCTCGGACAGGTTTTAGCTCCTATAATTCACCCCTCCACTTT. It yields the protein CASPRTGFSSYNSPLHF.

The CDR3 DNA reads TGTGCCAGCAGTTCAACGGCGGGGAATGGTGGCTACACCTTC. Translation gives CASSSTAGNGGYTF. The chain combines TRBV7-2 with TRBJ1-2; D unresolved. CDR1 is SGHTA, CDR2 FQGNSA, per germline. This CDR3 has 14 amino acids. Trimming removed 6 bases from V and 7 bases from J, with 18 bases in between.

This clone was picked up one time. The V and J genes are TRBV6-5 and TRBJ1-6; the D is unclear. Germline values: CDR1 MNHEY, CDR2 SVGAGI. The CDR3 length is 15 residues. V lost 6 bases and J lost 7, with 16 bases in between. In nucleotides, the CDR3 is TGTGCCAGCAGGGCTGTGTTGGCAGCGAATTCACCCCTCCACTTT. It yields the protein CASRAVLAANSPLHF.

This clone was seen only a few times. The CDR3 nucleotides read TGTGCCAGCAGCTCGGGACAGGGGGATCCTAACTATGGCTACACCTTC. Translated, it gives CASSSGQGDPNYGYTF. This chain joins TRBV5-4 and TRBJ1-2; TRBD1 matches at 11 bases. This CDR3 has 16 amino acids. Germline-derived CDR1 and CDR2 are SGHNT and YYREEE (reference sequence). The trim removed 3 bases at V and 0 bases at J, leaving 4 bases unmatched. The whole variable domain, filled in from reference TRBV5-4 and TRBJ1-2, reads ETGVTQSPTHLIKTRGQQVTLRCSSQSGHNTVSWYQQALGQGPQFIFQYYREEENGRGNFPPRFSGLQFPNYSSELNVNALELDDSALYLCASSSGQGDPNYGYTFGSGTRLTVV.

Comments on this clone: Other DNA sequences within the sample encode an identical CDR3. The genes are TRBV5-6 and TRBJ2-7, with TRBD2 as a possible D gene (5 bases). CDR3 length: 14 residues. Germline V gene data show CDR1 as SGHDT and CDR2 as YYEEEE. V was pared by 0 bases and J by 0 bases, with 7 bases between. CDR3 loop: CASSLGRGSYEQYF. The CDR3 nucleotides are TGTGCCAGCAGCTTGGGACGGGGCTCCTACGAGCAGTACTTC.

The rearrangement uses TRBV5-6 and TRBJ1-2, with 7 bases identical to TRBD1. Trimming cost V 0 bases and J 8 bases; bases outside gene matches: 7. Germline V gene sequence: CDR1 SGHDT, CDR2 YYEEEE. The CDR3 contains 14 residues. The CDR3 is CASSLVRGTTGYTF. As DNA, the CDR3 is TGTGCCAGCAGCTTGGTCAGGGGGACAACAGGCTACACCTTC.

The V call is TRBV30, the J call TRBJ1-2; D may be TRBD1 (6 bases). The length of the CDR3 is 15 residues. Trimming cost V 3 bases and J 1 base, with 15 bases left between them. The V gene's germline CDR1 is GTSNPN and CDR2 SVGIG (reference sequence). CDR3 nucleotide sequence: TGTGCCTGGAGCCCCCCGGACAGCCGTAACTATGGCTACACCTTC. Amino acid sequence: CAWSPPDSRNYGYTF.

The genes are TRBV4-3 and TRBJ2-3; 9 bases are a match to TRBD2. V was pared by 0 bases and J by 4 bases, with 5 bases of the junction left unmatched. Germline V gene data show CDR1 as LGHNA and CDR2 as YSLEER. CDR3 length: 16 amino acids. The CDR3 nucleotides read TGCGCCAGCAGCCAAGATAGGGGACTAGCCCCAGATACGCAGTATTTT. Amino acid sequence: CASSQDRGLAPDTQYF.

The gene calls are TRBV18 and TRBJ2-1, with a weak D call TRBD1 (5 bases). The germline V and J ends were trimmed by 3 bases and 4 bases, with 7 bases remaining between them. The CDR3 spans 13 residues. The germline V gene encodes CDR1 KGHSH and CDR2 LQKENI. In DNA, the CDR3 is TGTGCCAGCTCACCTAGACAGTACAATGAGCAGTTCTTC. It codes for CASSPRQYNEQFF.

This clone was picked up one time. The chain links TRBV27 to TRBJ2-3; 7 nucleotides agree with TRBD1. V lost 4 bases to trimming and J lost 6 bases; unmatched junction nucleotides: 10. CDR3 length: 15 amino acids. Germline V lookup: CDR1 MNHEY, CDR2 SMNVEV (reference sequence). The CDR3 nucleotides are TGTGCCAGCAGTTCATGGACAGGCCGGTCGGATACGCAGTATTTT. Its translation: CASSSWTGRSDTQYF.

V is TRBV27 and J is TRBJ1-2; no firm D call. V lost 0 bases and J lost 0, with 5 bases in between. This CDR3 has 14 residues. Per the germline V gene, CDR1 is MNHEY and CDR2 is SMNVEV (reference sequence). The CDR3 reads CASSLSRANYGYTF. CDR3 bases: TGTGCCAGCAGTTTATCCCGAGCTAACTATGGCTACACCTTC.

The chain has TRBV5-1 and TRBJ1-2; D is perhaps TRBD1 (6 bases). Germline assignment: CDR1 SGHRS and CDR2 YFSETQ. The CDR3 has 16 residues. Trimming took 4 bases from V and 8 from J, leaving 24 bases between them. CDR3 bases: TGCGCCAGCAGCCCGGGGGGTCGAACAGGGAATGAGGGCTACACCTTC. Its protein product is CASSPGGRTGNEGYTF.